This passage covers 20 T cell receptor beta chains from one sample sequenced in a study of beta chain features in type 1 diabetes. General study findings and limits: Type 1 diabetes patients had TCRB CDR3s that were shorter (moderately but significantly so) in all four CD4+ subsets.

The sequenced template was cDNA made from the entire isolated RNA. Repertoires were generated with immunoSEQ multiplex PCR, while TCRdb's copy carries only in-frame clones and drops some. The table records more than 300,000 clones, roughly 13% of them present only once. These receptors' targets are unknown. The specimen sequenced was naive CD4+ T cells from blood. All receptors derive from a woman between 18 and 30 years old with type 1 diabetes.

This sequence joins TRBV6-5 and TRBJ2-1; TRBD2 matches 11 bases. The V segment lost 4 bases and the J segment 8 bases; nucleotides outside the gene matches: 7. This CDR3 contains 15 residues. Germline V gene lookup returns CDR1 MNHEY and CDR2 SVGAGI. CDR3 DNA sequence: TGTGCCAGCAGTTGGGTAGCGGGAGGGGGTTATGAGCAGTTCTTC. Amino acid sequence: CASSWVAGGGYEQFF.

In its sample, this clone was seen a few times. This rearrangement joins TRBV30 to TRBJ2-5; TRBD2 matches 7 bases. This CDR3 is built from 14 residues. V trimming: 1 base; J trimming: 5 bases; junction bases outside the gene matches: 7. The germline V gene has CDR1 GTSNPN and CDR2 SVGIG (reference sequence). The CDR3 DNA reads TGTGCCTGGAGTGGGGGGGGGACTTCTGAGACCCAGTACTTC. It is translated as CAWSGGGTSETQYF.

This clone was seen a few times. The V and J genes are TRBV5-4 and TRBJ2-7, with 10 bases that match TRBD1. The germline CDR1 and CDR2 sequences are SGHNT and YYREEE (reference sequence). The CDR3 has 16 amino acids. V was clipped by 4 bases and J by 3 bases; unmatched bases: 10. The CDR3 DNA reads as TGTGCCAGCAGCCCAGTGTCCGGGACAGGGGTCTACGAGCAGTACTTC. This codes for CASSPVSGTGVYEQYF.

This clone was counted between two and nine times. V and J are TRBV7-2 and TRBJ1-2, with D possibly TRBD1 on 6 matching bases. Looked up from germline, CDR1 is SGHTA and CDR2 is FQGNSA. The V end was cut by 4 bases, the J end by 9 bases, with 15 bases between. The CDR3 sequence is 13 residues long. CDR3 DNA sequence: TGTGCCAGCAGCTCATCACAGGGTCGAAGCTACACCTTC. Its protein product is CASSSSQGRSYTF.

This clone came up a few times. The rearrangement links TRBV9 to TRBJ2-1; 9 bases align to TRBD1. This CDR3 is built from 17 residues. Germline V gene data show CDR1 as SGDLS and CDR2 as YYNGEE. V lost 4 bases and J lost 9; bases outside the gene matches: 17. CDR3 in DNA: TGTGCCAGCAGCACGCATCACAGGGGGCGGCTAAATGGTGAGCAGTTCTTC. It codes for CASSTHHRGRLNGEQFF.

CDR3 residues: CASSIRRAGADNEQFF. CDR3 sequence (DNA): TGTGCCAGTAGTATACGTCGAGCGGGAGCCGACAATGAGCAGTTCTTC. The chain employs TRBV19 and TRBJ2-1; the match to TRBD2 covers 8 bases. The CDR3 consists of 16 residues. Germline lookup yields CDR1 LNHDA and CDR2 SQIVND (reference sequence). The V and J ends lost 2 bases and 5 bases, in that order; junction bases with no gene match: 8.

The rearrangement uses TRBV6-6 and TRBJ2-7, with TRBD2 matching 15 bases. V gave up 4 bases and J gave up 6 bases; unmatched junction bases: 1. This CDR3 region has 14 residues. Looked up from germline, CDR1 is MNHNY and CDR2 is SVGAGI (reference sequence). DNA of the CDR3: TGTGCCAGCAGTTTGGGACTAGCGGGAGGCGAGCAGTACTTC. Residues: CASSLGLAGGEQYF.

Concerning this clone itself: This CDR3 is also generated by other DNA sequences in the sample. CDR3 coding DNA: TGTGCCAGCAGCGTTACGGGAGATACGCAGTATTTT. It is translated as CASSVTGDTQYF. The chain joins TRBV9 to TRBJ2-3; D uncertain. Germline V gene sequence: CDR1 SGDLS, CDR2 YYNGEE. V lost 2 bases to trimming and J lost 5 bases, with 6 bases between them. This CDR3 comprises 12 residues.

The chain couples TRBV30 to TRBJ1-6; no clear D. CDR1 GTSNPN and CDR2 SVGIG come from the germline V gene (reference sequence). The CDR3 totals 12 residues. V was shortened by 8 bases and J by 6 bases, with 11 bases between the two germline ends. CDR3 nucleotide sequence: TGTGCCGGAGGTAGCGGTAATTCACCCCTCCACTTT. Protein product: CAGGSGNSPLHF. Full variable domain (rest looked up from reference TRBV30 and TRBJ1-6): SQTIHQWPATLVQPVGSPLSLECTVEGTSNPNLYWYRQAAGRGLQLLFYSVGIGQISSEVPQNLSASRPQDRQFILSSKKLLLSDSGFYLCAGGSGNSPLHFGNGTRLTVT.

This clone was observed a handful of times. The chain is built from TRBV7-3 and TRBJ2-7; D might be TRBD2 (5 bases). CDR3 length: 14 residues. Germline CDR1 reads SGHTA; CDR2 reads FQGTGA. Deletions cut 5 bases from V and 2 bases from J, with 13 bases between. DNA for the CDR3: TGTGCCAGCAGCCCTGGTGGAGGAACCTACGAGCAGTACTTC. This encodes CASSPGGGTYEQYF.

The sample holds a few counts of this clone. This CDR3 reads CASSLGAWNTEAFF. The CDR3 DNA is TGTGCCAGCAGCTTAGGGGCTTGGAACACTGAAGCTTTCTTT. The chain employs TRBV11-2 and TRBJ1-1; D is uncertain. Trimming left V 1 base short and J 1 base short, with 7 bases between. Germline loops: CDR1 SGHAT, CDR2 FQNNGV. The CDR3 sequence is 14 residues long.

With respect to this clone: Distinct nucleotide sequences in the sample also encode this CDR3. The chain has TRBV29-1 and TRBJ1-5, with unresolved D. V was pared by 4 bases and J by 2 bases, with 6 bases between. This CDR3 comprises 12 residues. Germline CDR1 SQVTM, CDR2 ANQGSEA. CDR3 sequence reads: CSVGSGNQPQHF. The CDR3 region has the DNA TGCAGCGTTGGTTCAGGCAATCAGCCCCAGCATTTT.

V and J are TRBV7-3 and TRBJ1-1; 9 nucleotides match TRBD1. There are 15 residues in the CDR3. V lost 5 bases and J lost 5; bases outside the gene matches: 9. Per the germline V gene, CDR1 is SGHTA and CDR2 is FQGTGA. The chain's CDR3 is CASSPQGAASTEAFF. The CDR3 DNA reads as TGTGCCAGCAGCCCACAGGGGGCGGCAAGTACTGAAGCTTTCTTT.

This clone came up a few times. The V gene is TRBV2, the J gene TRBJ2-3; D is uncertain. The germline V and J ends were trimmed by 4 bases and 13 bases, with 15 bases remaining between them. Germline-derived CDR1 and CDR2 are SNHLY and FYNNEI. The CDR3 extends over 12 amino acids. The CDR3: CASSVRGEGEYF. The CDR3 DNA is TGTGCCAGCAGTGTCAGAGGAGAAGGAGAGTATTTT. Full variable domain (rest looked up from reference TRBV2 and TRBJ2-3): EPEVTQTPSHQVTQMGQEVILRCVPISNHLYFYWYRQILGQKVEFLVSFYNNEISEKSEIFDDQFSVERPDGSNFTLKIRSTKLEDSAMYFCASSVRGEGEYFGPGTRLTVL.

This clone was picked up a small number of times. The CDR3 nucleotides read TGTGCCGTTTGCAGGTTAAGTTTGTCGGATTACTTC. Its translation is CAVCRLSLSDYF. The rearrangement links TRBV4-2 to TRBJ2-4; D not certain. Trimming stripped 11 bases from V and 16 bases from J, with 24 bases between. Germline lookup yields CDR1 LGHNA and CDR2 YNFKEQ. The CDR3 spans 12 residues.

This chain connects TRBV27 to TRBJ2-2, with 12 bases fitting TRBD2. The germline V gene has CDR1 MNHEY and CDR2 SMNVEV (reference sequence). J was trimmed by 6 bases and V by 6 bases; bases with no gene match: 8. CDR3 size: 16 residues. The chain's CDR3 is CASSRRLAGVAGELFF. CDR3 coding DNA: TGTGCCAGCAGCCGGAGACTAGCGGGAGTGGCCGGGGAGCTGTTTTTT.

The sample holds a few counts of this clone. CDR3 DNA sequence: TGTGCCTGGAGTGTAAGCCGGACTCGAGAGACCCAGTACTTC. Translating it yields CAWSVSRTRETQYF. The V gene is TRBV30, the J gene TRBJ2-5; tentatively, D is TRBD2 (5 bases). Germline V gene sequence: CDR1 GTSNPN, CDR2 SVGIG (reference sequence). Trimming left V 0 bases short and J 4 bases short, with 12 bases between. The CDR3 covers 14 residues.

Comments on this clone: Other DNA sequences in the same sample also yield this CDR3. The gene calls are TRBV27 and TRBJ1-5; TRBD1 might be the D (6 bases). Germline CDR1 and CDR2: MNHEY and SMNVEV (reference sequence). Trimming shortened V by 3 bases and J by 6 bases, and 6 bases separated the two germline ends. This CDR3 has 12 residues. CDR3 amino acids: CASSFRGQPQHF. Here the CDR3 DNA reads TGTGCCAGCAGTTTCAGGGGTCAGCCCCAGCATTTT.

This clone occurred a few times. The V call is TRBV5-4, the J call TRBJ2-5; D call uncertain. This CDR3 is built from 13 residues. Between the trimmed V and J ends, which lost 9 bases and 5 bases, there was a span of 17 bases. CDR1 and CDR2 (germline): SGHNT, YYREEE (reference sequence). The CDR3 bases are TGTGCCACCCTAGGAAGCGTCTCGGAGACCCAGTACTTC. Translation gives CATLGSVSETQYF.

This clone was picked up a small number of times. V is TRBV7-2 and J is TRBJ2-7; 8 positions match TRBD2. CDR1 SGHTA and CDR2 FQGNSA come from the germline V gene. Trimming removed 3 bases from V and 2 bases from J; junction bases left unmatched: 6. The CDR3 is 15 residues long. In nucleotides, the CDR3 is TGTGCCAGCAGCTTTAGCGGGGCGGGGCCCTACGAGCAGTACTTC. Protein product: CASSFSGAGPYEQYF.